Each of the 23 T cell receptor beta chains below was sequenced from the same sample in a study of T cell responses to AZD1222 COVID-19 vaccine. The repertoire was sequenced with immunoSEQ multiplex PCR; TCRdb's copy has only in-frame clones and lacks some. The sample records 130,000 or so clones, approximately 92% being singletons. Here the sequenced sample was peripheral blood, taken 28 days after the second AZD1222 dose. These receptors were taken from an adult who received the AZD1222 COVID-19 vaccine.

This clone was counted a single time. The chain employs TRBV29-1 and TRBJ2-5, with a weak D call TRBD1 (5 bases). Germline V gene data show CDR1 as SQVTM and CDR2 as ANQGSEA. The CDR3 totals 13 residues. The V end was cut by 8 bases, the J end by 3 bases, with 16 bases between. The CDR3 DNA follows: TGCAGCATCGACAGATCTCTTGAAGAGACCCAGTACTTC. This encodes CSIDRSLEETQYF.

The chain links TRBV9 to TRBJ2-1, with TRBD2 matching over 11 bases. CDR1 SGDLS and CDR2 YYNGEE come from the germline V gene. The CDR3 length is 16 residues. The J segment lost 5 bases and the V segment lost 2 bases, leaving 6 bases of the junction unmatched. The CDR3 nucleotides are TGTGCCAGCAGCGTTGGGACTAGCGGTTACAACAATGAGCAGTTCTTC. It is translated as CASSVGTSGYNNEQFF.

The rearrangement links TRBV7-8 to TRBJ1-4; TRBD1 matches at 9 bases. With V trimmed by 3 bases and J by 8 bases, 7 bases remained unmatched. Germline V gene lookup returns CDR1 SGHVS and CDR2 FQNEAQ. The CDR3 contains 15 residues. CDR3 nucleotides: TGTGCCAGCAGCTTGACCCCGGGACAGGGAGAAAAACTGTTTTTT. This gives the protein CASSLTPGQGEKLFF.

This clone occurred a few times. The chain joins TRBV5-8 to TRBJ1-5; unclear D gene. This CDR3 contains 12 residues. V was pared by 2 bases and J by 4 bases, with 4 bases between. CDR1 SGHTS and CDR2 YDEGEE come from the germline V gene. The CDR3 DNA reads as TGTGCCAGCAGCTTACTAAATCAGCCCCAGCATTTT. Encoded protein: CASSLLNQPQHF.

This clone was detected only once. CDR3: CASSMKRFGNTEAFF. Here the CDR3 DNA reads TGTGCCAGTAGTATGAAACGTTTTGGGAACACTGAAGCTTTCTTT. The chain carries TRBV19 and TRBJ1-1; D not certain. Per germline, CDR1 LNHDA and CDR2 SQIVND (reference sequence). This CDR3 region has 15 residues. V dropped 3 bases and J dropped 1 base, with 12 bases sitting between them.

The chain joins TRBV5-1 to TRBJ2-5; 15 bases map to TRBD2. The CDR3 totals 17 residues. With 4 bases clipped from V and 5 bases from J, the junction kept 9 bases outside the gene matches. CDR1 is SGHRS and CDR2 is YFSETQ in the germline V gene. In nucleotides, the CDR3 is TGCGCCAGCAGCCCGGGGACTAGCGGGGGGCCTCGGGAGACCCAGTACTTC. Protein product: CASSPGTSGGPRETQYF.

The chain employs TRBV29-1 and TRBJ1-1; D is unresolved. Trimming left V 4 bases short and J 1 base short, with 13 bases between. From germline, CDR1 is SQVTM and CDR2 ANQGSEA. The CDR3 covers 14 residues. CDR3 amino acids: CSVVSGDGNTEAFF. CDR3 coding DNA: TGCAGCGTTGTTTCCGGGGATGGGAACACTGAAGCTTTCTTT.

This rearrangement joins TRBV5-4 to TRBJ2-6, with TRBD1 matching 8 bases. V lost 3 bases, J lost 2 bases, and 4 bases stayed unmatched. Germline CDR1 and CDR2: SGHNT and YYREEE (reference sequence). CDR3 size: 16 residues. CDR3 amino acids: CASSSSGGAGANVLTF. The CDR3 DNA is TGTGCCAGCAGCTCGTCAGGGGGCGCTGGGGCCAACGTCCTGACTTTC. Drawing the rest from reference TRBV5-4 and TRBJ2-6, the complete variable domain is ETGVTQSPTHLIKTRGQQVTLRCSSQSGHNTVSWYQQALGQGPQFIFQYYREEENGRGNFPPRFSGLQFPNYSSELNVNALELDDSALYLCASSSSGGAGANVLTFGAGSRLTVL.

The V and J genes are TRBV6-5 and TRBJ2-1; D may be TRBD1 or TRBD2 (5 bases each). V shed 5 bases and J shed 6 bases, with 17 bases lying between them. Germline loops: CDR1 MNHEY, CDR2 SVGAGI. The CDR3 spans 15 residues. CDR3 nucleotides: TGTGCCAGCAGTCCGGGACGGCTCCTCCGCAATGAGCAGTTCTTC. Its translation: CASSPGRLLRNEQFF.

The rearrangement joins TRBV12-3 or TRBV12-4 to TRBJ2-2; the D is unclear. CDR3 length: 12 residues. Trimming pared 8 bases from V and 5 bases from J, leaving 9 bases between. CDR3 residues: CASRAGTGELFF. In DNA form, the CDR3 reads TGTGCCAGCCGGGCCGGGACCGGGGAGCTGTTTTTT.

This CDR3 reads CASSPPGTYSPLHF. The CDR3 nucleotides read TGTGCCAGCAGCCCCCCAGGGACCTATTCACCCCTCCACTTT. The J gene is TRBJ1-6, the V gene TRBV9, with TRBD1 as a possible D gene (5 bases). The CDR3 has 14 residues. Germline V lookup: CDR1 SGDLS, CDR2 YYNGEE. V dropped 4 bases and J dropped 8 bases, with 13 bases sitting between them.

The CDR3 sequence: CASSQDLTRGLLGNTIYF. DNA for the CDR3: TGTGCCAGCAGCCAAGATCTTACCAGGGGGCTTCTTGGAAACACCATATATTTT. The rearrangement joins TRBV3-1 (or the pseudogene TRBV3-2) to TRBJ1-3; 8 positions agree with TRBD1. V shed 0 bases, J shed 3 bases, and the junction held 10 bases outside the gene matches. CDR1 is LGHDT and CDR2 is YNNKEL in the germline V gene (reference sequence). This CDR3 contains 18 residues.

This sequence joins TRBV19 and TRBJ1-5; a weak D match, TRBD1 (5 bases). The CDR3 covers 17 residues. V was trimmed by 1 base and J by 5 bases, leaving 18 bases between them. Germline CDR1 is LNHDA and CDR2 is SQIVND (reference sequence). CDR3 loop: CASSIVVGRGSYQPQHF. The CDR3 DNA sequence: TGTGCCAGTAGTATAGTTGTCGGGCGGGGCAGTTATCAGCCCCAGCATTTT.

J is TRBJ1-1 and V is TRBV7-9; the match to TRBD1 covers 7 bases. V shed 10 bases, J shed 6 bases, and the junction held 8 bases outside the gene matches. The CDR3 has 12 amino acids. The germline V gene encodes CDR1 SEHNR and CDR2 FQNEAQ (reference sequence). The CDR3 loop reads CAIWDSAPEAFF. The CDR3 DNA reads as TGTGCCATATGGGACAGCGCCCCTGAAGCTTTCTTT.

The count of this clone is one. The chain has TRBV6-1 and TRBJ2-3; TRBD2 matches at 8 bases. Germline-derived CDR1 and CDR2 are MNHNS and SASEGT. The CDR3 extends over 15 amino acids. Trimming at V came to 1 base and at J to 4 bases, leaving 4 bases not matched to a gene. CDR3: CASSEGNSGADTQYF. CDR3 bases: TGTGCCAGCAGTGAAGGAAATAGCGGGGCAGATACGCAGTATTTT.

The chain couples TRBV5-1 to TRBJ2-2; the D gene is possibly TRBD2 (5 bases). With 1 base removed from V and 6 bases from J, the gap between germline ends came to 22 bases. Germline CDR1 SGHRS, CDR2 YFSETQ. The length of the CDR3 is 18 residues. CDR3: CASSLWSSTNLFPGELFF. Here the CDR3 DNA reads TGCGCCAGCAGCTTGTGGTCTAGCACCAATTTATTCCCCGGGGAGCTGTTTTTT.

This clone was observed once. The chain is built from TRBV5-1 and TRBJ1-1; 9 bases align to TRBD1. Germline CDR1 and CDR2: SGHRS and YFSETQ. Unmatched junction bases numbered 4, after V lost 3 bases and J lost 4 bases. The CDR3 extends over 14 amino acids. The CDR3 nucleotides are TGCGCCAGCAGCTCTCGGACAGGGGTCACTGAAGCTTTCTTT. It translates to CASSSRTGVTEAFF.

Only one count was recorded for this clone. The CDR3 bases are TGTGCCCATGATCGACTAGCGGGTTACAATGAGCAGTTCTTC. Translation: CAHDRLAGYNEQFF. The chain is built from TRBV30 and TRBJ2-1; TRBD2 matches 10 bases. Trimming at V came to 8 bases and at J to 4 bases, leaving 8 bases not matched to a gene. Germline CDR1 GTSNPN, CDR2 SVGIG (reference sequence). The CDR3 sequence is 14 residues long.

The J gene is TRBJ1-2, the V gene TRBV4-3; 7 positions match TRBD1. V was pared by 0 bases and J by 4 bases, with 8 bases of the junction left unmatched. The CDR3 consists of 16 residues. CDR1 is LGHNA and CDR2 is YSLEER in the germline V gene. The CDR3 bases are TGCGCCAGCAGCCAAGATAAGGGGGACAGAATCTATGGCTACACCTTC. It codes for CASSQDKGDRIYGYTF.

The chain joins TRBV5-1 to TRBJ1-2; 10 bases match TRBD1. CDR1 is SGHRS and CDR2 is YFSETQ in the germline V gene. The CDR3 is 15 residues long. V was clipped by 2 bases and J by 5 bases; unmatched bases: 6. CDR3 sequence (DNA): TGCGCCAGCAGCTTCGGACAGGGGGAGTATTATGGCTACACCTTC. It specifies CASSFGQGEYYGYTF.

Written as DNA, the CDR3 is TGTGCCAGCAGCCAAGCCGGGACAGGGGATCAGCCCCAGCATTTT. It is translated as CASSQAGTGDQPQHF. The chain recombines TRBV7-9 with TRBJ1-5; 10 bases fit TRBD1. V gave up 5 bases and J gave up 5 bases; unmatched junction bases: 6. The CDR3 loop spans 15 amino acids. Germline-derived CDR1 and CDR2 are SEHNR and FQNEAQ (reference sequence).

V is TRBV21-1 and J is TRBJ1-6; the D segment call TRBD1 is taken from the table without a DNA check. TRBV21-1 is a pseudogene. There are 18 residues in the CDR3. The CDR3: CASSKGTGGCVYNSPLHF. CDR3 nucleotides: TGTGCCAGCAGCAAAGGGACAGGGGGTTGCGTGTATAATTCACCCCTCCACTTT.

The J gene is TRBJ1-6, the V gene TRBV6-5; 7 bases line up with TRBD1. In germline, CDR1 is MNHEY, CDR2 SVGAGI. The CDR3 has 15 amino acids. V was clipped by 6 bases and J by 6 bases; unmatched bases: 8. CDR3 region: CASSPTGTTNSPLHF. The CDR3 DNA reads as TGTGCCAGCAGCCCGACAGGGACGACTAATTCACCCCTCCACTTT.